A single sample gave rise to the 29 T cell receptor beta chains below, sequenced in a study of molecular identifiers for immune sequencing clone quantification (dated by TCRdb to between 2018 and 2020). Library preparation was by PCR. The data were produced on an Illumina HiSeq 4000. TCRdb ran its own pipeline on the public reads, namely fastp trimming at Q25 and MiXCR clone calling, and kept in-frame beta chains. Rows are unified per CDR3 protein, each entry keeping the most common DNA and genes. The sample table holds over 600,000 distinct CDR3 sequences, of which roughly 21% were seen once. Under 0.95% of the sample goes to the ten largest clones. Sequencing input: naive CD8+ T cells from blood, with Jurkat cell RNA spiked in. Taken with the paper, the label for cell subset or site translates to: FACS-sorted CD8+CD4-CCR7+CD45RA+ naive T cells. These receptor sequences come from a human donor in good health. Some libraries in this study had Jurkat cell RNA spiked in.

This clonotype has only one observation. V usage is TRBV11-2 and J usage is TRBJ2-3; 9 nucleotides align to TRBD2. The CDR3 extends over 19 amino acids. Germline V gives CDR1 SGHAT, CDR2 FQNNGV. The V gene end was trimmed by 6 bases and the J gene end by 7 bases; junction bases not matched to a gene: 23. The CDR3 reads CASSSNSGGGVRSVHTQYF. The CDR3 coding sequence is TGTGCCAGCAGTTCAAATAGCGGGGGCGGGGTTCGATCTGTACATACGCAGTATTTT.

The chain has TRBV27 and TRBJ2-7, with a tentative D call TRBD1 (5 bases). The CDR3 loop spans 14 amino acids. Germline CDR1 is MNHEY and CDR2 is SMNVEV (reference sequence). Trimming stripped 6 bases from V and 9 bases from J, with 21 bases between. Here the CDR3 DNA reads TGTGCCAGCAGCCCCGGAGCAACCCAGGGCGTGCAGTACTTC. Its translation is CASSPGATQGVQYF.

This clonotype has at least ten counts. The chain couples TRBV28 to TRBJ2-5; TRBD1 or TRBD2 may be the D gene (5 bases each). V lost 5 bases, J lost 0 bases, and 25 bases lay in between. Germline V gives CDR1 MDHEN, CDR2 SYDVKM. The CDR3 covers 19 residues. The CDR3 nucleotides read TGTGCCAGCAGTAAACCCTTTGGGGACCTCCAGCCCCACCAAGAGACCCAGTACTTC. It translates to CASSKPFGDLQPHQETQYF. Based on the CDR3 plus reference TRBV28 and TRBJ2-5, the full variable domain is DVKVTQSSRYLVKRTGEKVFLECVQDMDHENMFWYRQDPGLGLRLIYFSYDVKMKEKGDIPEGYSVSREKKERFSLILESASTNQTSMYLCASSKPFGDLQPHQETQYFGPGTRLLVL.

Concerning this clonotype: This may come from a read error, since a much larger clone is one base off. This chain's CDR3 is CASSTSGRTQFF. In nucleotides, the CDR3 is TGTGCCAGCAGTACTAGCGGGAGGACCCAGTTCTTC. The chain has TRBV12-3 or TRBV12-4 and TRBJ2-1; the match to TRBD2 covers 12 bases. This CDR3 region has 12 residues. V trimming: 5 bases; J trimming: 13 bases; junction bases outside the gene matches: 3.

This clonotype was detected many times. The CDR3 bases are TGCGCCAGCAGCCTAGGGCCGCAGGCGTACACCGGGGAGCTGTTTTTT. It yields the protein CASSLGPQAYTGELFF. The V gene is TRBV5-1, the J gene TRBJ2-2; D is ambiguous. The germline V gene has CDR1 SGHRS and CDR2 YFSETQ. CDR3 length: 16 residues. V was shortened by 4 bases and J by 3 bases, with 16 bases between the two germline ends.

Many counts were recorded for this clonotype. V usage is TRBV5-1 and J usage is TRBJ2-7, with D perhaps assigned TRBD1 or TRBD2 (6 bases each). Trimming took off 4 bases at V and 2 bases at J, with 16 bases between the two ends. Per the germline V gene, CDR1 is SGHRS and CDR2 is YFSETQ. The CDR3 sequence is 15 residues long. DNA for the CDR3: TGCGCCAGCAGCCCAGGGGTAGCGGTGACCTACGAGCAGTACTTC. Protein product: CASSPGVAVTYEQYF.

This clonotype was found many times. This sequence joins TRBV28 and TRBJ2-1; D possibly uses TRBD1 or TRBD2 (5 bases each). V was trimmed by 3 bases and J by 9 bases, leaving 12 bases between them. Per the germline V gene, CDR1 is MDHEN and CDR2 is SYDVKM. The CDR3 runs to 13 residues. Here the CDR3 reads CASSFSTRGEQFF. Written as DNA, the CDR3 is TGTGCCAGCAGTTTCTCAACTAGGGGTGAGCAGTTCTTC.

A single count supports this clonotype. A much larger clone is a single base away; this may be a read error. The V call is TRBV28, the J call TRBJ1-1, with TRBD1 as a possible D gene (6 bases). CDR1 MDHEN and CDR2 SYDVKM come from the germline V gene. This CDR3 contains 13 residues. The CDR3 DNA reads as TGTGCCAACAGTTTTATGGGGGCCACTGAAGCTTTCTTT. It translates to CANSFMGATEAFF.

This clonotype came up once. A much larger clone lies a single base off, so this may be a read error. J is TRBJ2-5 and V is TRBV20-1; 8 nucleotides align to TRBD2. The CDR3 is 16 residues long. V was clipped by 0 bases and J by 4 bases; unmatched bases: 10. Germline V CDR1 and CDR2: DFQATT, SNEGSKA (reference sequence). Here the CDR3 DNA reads TGCAGTGCTAGAGACATTAGCGGGGAACCCCGAGAGACCCAGTACTTC. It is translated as CSARDISGEPRETQYF.

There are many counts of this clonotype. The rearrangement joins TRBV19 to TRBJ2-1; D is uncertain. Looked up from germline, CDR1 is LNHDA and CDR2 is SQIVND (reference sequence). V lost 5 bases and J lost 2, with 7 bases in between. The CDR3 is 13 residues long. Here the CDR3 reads CASSWAAYNEQFF. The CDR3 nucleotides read TGTGCCAGTAGTTGGGCGGCCTACAATGAGCAGTTCTTC.

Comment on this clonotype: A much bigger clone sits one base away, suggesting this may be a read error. CDR3: CASSPTGQGPYTEAFF. CDR3 nucleotide sequence: TGTGCCAGCAGCCCGACTGGACAGGGCCCGTACACTGAAGCTTTCTTT. The rearrangement joins TRBV13 to TRBJ1-1, with TRBD1 matching over 8 bases. With 5 bases clipped from V and 3 bases from J, the junction kept 11 bases outside the gene matches. The CDR3 totals 16 residues. CDR1 and CDR2 from the germline V gene are PRHDT and FYEKMQ (reference sequence). Filled out from reference TRBV13 and TRBJ1-1, the complete variable domain reads AAGVIQSPRHLIKEKRETATLKCYPIPRHDTVYWYQQGPGQDPQFLISFYEKMQSDKGSIPDRFSAQQFSDYHSELNMSSLELGDSALYFCASSPTGQGPYTEAFFGQGTRLTVV.

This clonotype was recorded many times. The DNA of the CDR3 is TGTGCCAGCAGTTTTCGGAAGGTTACCCCCGAGCAGTACTTC. Translated, it gives CASSFRKVTPEQYF. The chain employs TRBV28 and TRBJ2-7, with D uncertain. Germline CDR1 is MDHEN and CDR2 is SYDVKM. The V gene lost 3 bases and the J gene lost 6 bases, with 15 bases spanning the gap. The CDR3 contains 14 residues.

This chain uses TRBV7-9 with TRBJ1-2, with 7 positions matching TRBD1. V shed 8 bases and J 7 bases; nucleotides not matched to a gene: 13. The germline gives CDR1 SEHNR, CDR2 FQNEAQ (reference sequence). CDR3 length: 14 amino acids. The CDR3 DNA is TGTGCCAGCCACGACAGGGCCTCTGACTCTGGCTACACCTTC. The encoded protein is CASHDRASDSGYTF. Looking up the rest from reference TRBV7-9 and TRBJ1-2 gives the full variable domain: DTGVSQNPRHKITKRGQNVTFRCDPISEHNRLYWYRQTLGQGPEFLTYFQNEAQLEKSRLLSDRFSAERPKGSFSTLEIQRTEQGDSAMYLCASHDRASDSGYTFGSGTRLTVV.

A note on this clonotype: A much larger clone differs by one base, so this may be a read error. The CDR3 loop reads CASSTSGSFAGELSF. CDR3 nucleotide sequence: TGTGCCAGCAGTACTAGCGGGAGTTTCGCCGGGGAGCTGTCTTTT. V and J are TRBV6-2 or TRBV6-3 and TRBJ2-2, with TRBD2 identical over 11 bases. From germline, CDR1 is MNHEY and CDR2 SVGEGT. This CDR3 is built from 15 residues.

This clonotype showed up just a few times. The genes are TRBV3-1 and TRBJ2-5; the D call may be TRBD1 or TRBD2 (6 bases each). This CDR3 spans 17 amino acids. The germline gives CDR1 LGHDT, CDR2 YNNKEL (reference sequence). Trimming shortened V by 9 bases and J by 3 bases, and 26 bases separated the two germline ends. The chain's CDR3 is CASGPLIIAGHKETQYF. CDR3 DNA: TGTGCCAGTGGGCCGCTAATAATCGCGGGACACAAAGAGACCCAGTACTTC.

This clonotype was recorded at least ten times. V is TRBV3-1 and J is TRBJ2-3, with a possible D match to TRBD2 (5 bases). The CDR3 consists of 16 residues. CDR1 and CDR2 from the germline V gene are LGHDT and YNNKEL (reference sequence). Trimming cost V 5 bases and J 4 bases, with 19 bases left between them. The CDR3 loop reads CASSKAEGVGPDTQYF. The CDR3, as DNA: TGTGCCAGCAGCAAAGCAGAGGGCGTTGGTCCAGATACGCAGTATTTT.

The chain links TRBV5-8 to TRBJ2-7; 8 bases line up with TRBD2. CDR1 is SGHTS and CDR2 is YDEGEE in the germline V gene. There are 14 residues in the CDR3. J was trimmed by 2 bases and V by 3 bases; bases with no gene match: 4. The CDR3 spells CASSSPGLAYEQYF. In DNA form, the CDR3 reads TGTGCCAGCAGCTCTCCGGGACTAGCCTACGAGCAGTACTTC.

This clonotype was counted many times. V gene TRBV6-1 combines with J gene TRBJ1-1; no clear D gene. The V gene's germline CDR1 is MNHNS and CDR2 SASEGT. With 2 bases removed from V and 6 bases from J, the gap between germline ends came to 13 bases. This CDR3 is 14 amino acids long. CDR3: CASSELPVGPEAFF. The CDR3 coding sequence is TGTGCCAGCAGTGAACTGCCCGTGGGCCCTGAAGCTTTCTTT.

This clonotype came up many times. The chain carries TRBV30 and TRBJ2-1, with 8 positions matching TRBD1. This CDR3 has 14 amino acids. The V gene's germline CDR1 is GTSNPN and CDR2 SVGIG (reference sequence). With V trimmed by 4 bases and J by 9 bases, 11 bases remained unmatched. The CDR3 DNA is TGTGCCTGGACGGAATCGGCAGGGGGCCTTGAGCAGTTCTTC. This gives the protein CAWTESAGGLEQFF.

The CDR3 reads CSARERWTIVSGANVLTF. CDR3 sequence (DNA): TGCAGTGCTAGAGAGAGGTGGACCATCGTCTCTGGGGCCAACGTCCTGACTTTC. The rearrangement links TRBV20-1 to TRBJ2-6; D is undetermined. The CDR3 has 18 amino acids. V was trimmed by 0 bases and J by 0 bases, leaving 15 bases between them. CDR1 DFQATT and CDR2 SNEGSKA come from the germline V gene (reference sequence).

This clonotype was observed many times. This chain's CDR3 is CASSQGKHQPQHF. CDR3 DNA: TGTGCCAGCAGCCAAGGAAAGCATCAGCCCCAGCATTTT. The rearrangement joins TRBV27 to TRBJ1-5, with no clear D. In germline, CDR1 is MNHEY, CDR2 SMNVEV (reference sequence). With 6 bases removed from V and 5 bases from J, the gap between germline ends came to 11 bases. This CDR3 spans 13 amino acids.

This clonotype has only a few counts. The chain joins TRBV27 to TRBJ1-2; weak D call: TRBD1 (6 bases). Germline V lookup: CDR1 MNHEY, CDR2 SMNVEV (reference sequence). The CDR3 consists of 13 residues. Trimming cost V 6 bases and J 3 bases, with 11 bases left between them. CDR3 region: CASSPGQDYGYTF. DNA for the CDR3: TGTGCCAGCAGCCCGGGACAAGACTATGGCTACACCTTC.

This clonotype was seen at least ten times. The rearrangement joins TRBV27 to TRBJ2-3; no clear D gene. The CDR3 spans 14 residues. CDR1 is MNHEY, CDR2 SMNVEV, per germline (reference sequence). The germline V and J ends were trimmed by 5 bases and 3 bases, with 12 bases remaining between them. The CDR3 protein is CASSPQRWTDTQYF. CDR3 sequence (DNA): TGTGCCAGCAGTCCCCAACGTTGGACAGATACGCAGTATTTT.

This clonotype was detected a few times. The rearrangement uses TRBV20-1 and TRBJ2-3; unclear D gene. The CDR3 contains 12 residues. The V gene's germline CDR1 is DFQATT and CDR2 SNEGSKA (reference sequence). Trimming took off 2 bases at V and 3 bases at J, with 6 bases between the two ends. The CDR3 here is CSARSITDTQYF. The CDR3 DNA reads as TGCAGTGCTAGATCAATTACAGATACGCAGTATTTT.

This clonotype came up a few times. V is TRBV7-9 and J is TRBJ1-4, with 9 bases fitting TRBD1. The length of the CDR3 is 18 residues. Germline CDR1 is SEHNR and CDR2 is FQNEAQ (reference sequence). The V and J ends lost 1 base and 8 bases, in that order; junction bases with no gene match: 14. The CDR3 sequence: CASSLGPGQGGLYEKLFF. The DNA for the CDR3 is TGTGCCAGCAGCTTAGGCCCGGGACAGGGTGGATTATACGAAAAACTGTTTTTT.

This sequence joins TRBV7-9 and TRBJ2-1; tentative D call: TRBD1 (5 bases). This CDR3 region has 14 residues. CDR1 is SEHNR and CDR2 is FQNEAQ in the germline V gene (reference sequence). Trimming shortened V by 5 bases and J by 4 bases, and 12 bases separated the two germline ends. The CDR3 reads CASSDSGQYNEQFF. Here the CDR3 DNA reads TGTGCCAGCAGCGACTCAGGGCAGTACAATGAGCAGTTCTTC.

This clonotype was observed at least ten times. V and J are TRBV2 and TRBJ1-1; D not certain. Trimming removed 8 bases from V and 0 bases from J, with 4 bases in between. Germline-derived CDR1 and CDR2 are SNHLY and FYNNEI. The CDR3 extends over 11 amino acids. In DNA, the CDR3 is TGTGCCAGCTATCTGAACACTGAAGCTTTCTTT. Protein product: CASYLNTEAFF.

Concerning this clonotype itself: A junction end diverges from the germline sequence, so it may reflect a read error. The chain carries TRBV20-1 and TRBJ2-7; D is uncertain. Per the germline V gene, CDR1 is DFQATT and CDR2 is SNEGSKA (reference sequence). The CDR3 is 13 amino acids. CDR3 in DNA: TGCAGTGCTAGAGGAGAGTTATCCTACGAGCAGCACTTC. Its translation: CSARGELSYEQHF.

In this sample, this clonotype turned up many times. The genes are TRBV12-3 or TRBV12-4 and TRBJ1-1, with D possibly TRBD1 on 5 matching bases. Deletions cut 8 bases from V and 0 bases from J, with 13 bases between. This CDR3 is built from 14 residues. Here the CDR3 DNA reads TGTGCCAGCCTCGAGGGGCCGGTGAACACTGAAGCTTTCTTT. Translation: CASLEGPVNTEAFF.